The present entry profiles one T cell receptor (beta chain) with its context. This sample is part of a study of CD4 T cell repertoires in COVID-19. This table comes from immunoSEQ multiplex PCR, and its TCRdb copy is limited to in-frame clones, with some not included. This table holds fewer than 30,000 clones, nearly 95% found once. The memory T cells were sequenced right after ex vivo isolation, without culture. The CDR3 runs to 16 residues. CDR1 is MNHNY and CDR2 is SVGAGI in the germline V gene (reference sequence). Losses at the gene ends were 6 bases for V and 4 bases for J; bases not matched to a gene: 12.

Sequencing used circulating follicular helper CD4+ T cells (cTfh) from blood, obtained before the COVID-19 pandemic. The receptor was derived from a human donor who had COVID-19. The chain is built from TRBV6-6 and TRBJ1-2, with 9 bases aligning to TRBD1. The CDR3 reads CASRSIRDRAPYGYTF. The CDR3 coding sequence is TGTGCCAGCAGGTCAATCCGGGACAGGGCCCCCTATGGCTACACCTTC.